This T cell receptor beta chain was recorded in a study of blood T cells in healthy people across ages. The CDR3 is 17 amino acids. The V end was cut by 3 bases, the J end by 0 bases, with 12 bases between. Germline V gene data show CDR1 as MDHEN and CDR2 as SYDVKM. Next came a second PCR, run for about 6 to 12 cycles, which used a sample-barcoded 5' primer along with a J-beta primer mix. TCRdb ran MiXCR on the 5' RACE reads and lists one entry per CDR3 protein. The table shows some 1.7 million distinct CDR3 sequences, with 28% occurring only once. This clonotype was detected only a few times. The chain couples TRBV28 to TRBJ2-6; TRBD1 is a possible D gene (5 bases). Sequencing was performed on blood. This sequence originates from a young woman in good health. CDR3 region: CASSLWGSNSGANVLTF. CDR3 DNA: TGTGCCAGCAGTTTGTGGGGCTCGAACTCTGGGGCCAACGTCCTGACTTTC.